This TCR beta chain stems from a study of cytomegalovirus exposure and HLA in healthy donors. It was with 60 Vbeta and 13 Jbeta primers that the PCR ran. The table came from immunoSEQ multiplex PCR; TCRdb's copy has only in-frame clones and leaves some out. Of roughly 60,000 clones in the sample, about 80% were seen once. Comments on this clone: The antigen remains unidentified.

The germline gives CDR1 SGDLS, CDR2 YYNGEE. V shed 4 bases and J shed 3 bases, with 10 bases lying between them. This CDR3 has 13 residues. Overall study findings and caveats: A later analysis linked some 17,000 TCR beta sequences to HLA alleles at 0.05 false discovery rate. Sequencing depth across donors, presence/absence analyses assumed, was roughly uniform. Productive rates of about 87% or about 30% were seen for most TCR beta V segments in an earlier analysis.

What was sequenced was PBMCs. The receptor's source is a man younger than 40 in good health and CMV-seronegative. The chain has TRBV9 and TRBJ2-5; D unclear. CDR3 sequence: CASSTHSEETQYF. CDR3 coding DNA: TGTGCCAGCAGCACCCACTCGGAAGAGACCCAGTACTTC. Complete variable domain (other parts from reference TRBV9 and TRBJ2-5): DSGVTQTPKHLITATGQRVTLRCSPRSGDLSVYWYQQSLDQGLQFLIQYYNGEERAKGNILERFSAQQFPDLHSELNLSSLELGDSALYFCASSTHSEETQYFGPGTRLLVL.